These T cell receptor beta chains were read from a single sample in a study of blood T cell repertoires in COVID-19. Assay: immunoSEQ multiplex PCR; the TCRdb copy retains only in-frame clones and omits some. The sample shows tens of thousands of clones, roughly 90% of them seen only once. The source material was peripheral blood. The receptors shown here come from a woman aged 55-75 years with acute or convalescent COVID-19. The CDR3 runs from the conserved cysteine through the conserved F or W. The D gene is left open where the match is weak. Only part of the rows carry a size: once, few, many, or a class if the clone is expanded.

>TRBD2|.|TRBV3-1/TRBV3-2|TRBJ2-1
TGTGCCAGCAGCGTTTGGGGCGGGACTAGCGGAAACAATGAGCAGTTCTTC
CASSVWGGTSGNNEQFF
>.|once|TRBV7-9|TRBJ2-4
TGTGCCAGCCAAGCAAATGGAAACATTCAGTACTTC
CASQANGNIQYF
>TRBD1|.|TRBV4-1|TRBJ1-5
TGCGCCAGCAGCCAAGTGGGTAGGGGGCGAGCCAATCAGCCCCAGCATTTT
CASSQVGRGRANQPQHF
>.|.|TRBV5-1|TRBJ2-3
TGCGCCAGCAGCTTGGGGGTTCTGGGGCTTGGGACAGATACGCAGTATTTT
CASSLGVLGLGTDTQYF
>TRBD1|.|TRBV9|TRBJ1-2
TGTGCCAGCAGCGTAGGGACAGGCCTTTTTGGTGAGGGCTACACCTTC
CASSVGTGLFGEGYTF
>.|few|TRBV6-5|TRBJ1-5
TGTGCCAGCAGTTACTCAGGGGATCAGCCCCAGCATTTT
CASSYSGDQPQHF
>.|few|TRBV10-1|TRBJ1-1
TGCGCCGCGGGGCAGTCGAGGACTGAAGCTTTCTTT
CAAGQSRTEAFF
>.|.|TRBV28|TRBJ1-2
TGTGCCAGCAGTTTAGCTCCCAATTGGAGGCGGGACTATGGCTACACCTTC
CASSLAPNWRRDYGYTF
>.|once|TRBV27|TRBJ2-1
TGTGCCAGCAGTTTCGGGGAGCGGTGGGATGAGCAGTTCTTC
CASSFGERWDEQFF
>TRBD1|.|TRBV4-2|TRBJ1-2
TGTGCCAGCAGCCAAGAATTTGAAGGGGGCGACTATGGCTACACCTTC
CASSQEFEGGDYGYTF
>.|.|TRBV4-2|TRBJ1-4
TGTGCCAGCAGTCCCTCAATCTCCGGGACATCGGAGGAAAAACTGTTTTTT
CASSPSISGTSEEKLFF
>TRBD1|.|TRBV6-5|TRBJ1-3
TGTGCCAGCAGTCGGCGAGGACAGGGGCTAAACACCATATATTTT
CASSRRGQGLNTIYF
>.|.|TRBV6-1|TRBJ1-3
TGTGCCAGCAGTGAAGCGATCGCCGACTTGCTCTCTGGAAACACCATATATTTT
CASSEAIADLLSGNTIYF
>.|.|TRBV6-5|TRBJ1-5
TGTGCCAGCAGGACCCGAAACTATAGCAATCAGCCCCAGCATTTT
CASRTRNYSNQPQHF
>.|.|TRBV5-5|TRBJ1-2
TGTGCCAGCAGCTCGCAGGATCATGGCTACACCTTC
CASSSQDHGYTF
>TRBD2|.|TRBV7-2|TRBJ2-3
TGTGCCAGCAGAAAAGGACTAGGCACAGATACGCAGTATTTT
CASRKGLGTDTQYF
>.|.|TRBV27|TRBJ1-2
TGTGCCAGCAGATCGGGGGGGGCAGCCTCTGGGTATGGCTACACCTTC
CASRSGGAASGYGYTF
>.|.|TRBV7-2|TRBJ2-1
TGTGCCAGCAGCTTAGATTGGGACTTTTGGGAGCAGTTCTTC
CASSLDWDFWEQFF
>TRBD2|.|TRBV7-2|TRBJ2-2
TGTGCCAGCAGCAATGCGGGAGGGCCAACGGGGGAGCTGTTTTTT
CASSNAGGPTGELFF
>TRBD2|.|TRBV9|TRBJ2-2
TGTGCCAGCAGCGCGCTAGCGGGAGGGGCAACCGGGGAGCTGTTTTTT
CASSALAGGATGELFF
>.|.|TRBV5-1|TRBJ2-2
TGCGCCAGCAGCTTGTTTGGTGTACTCGCCGACATCGGGAGCACCGGGGAGCTGTTTTTT
CASSLFGVLADIGSTGELFF
>.|.|TRBV3-1/TRBV3-2|TRBJ1-2
TGTGTCAGCAGCCAAGATGGGACGGAGCGGGATGGCTACACCTTC
CVSSQDGTERDGYTF
>.|.|TRBV9|TRBJ2-5
TGTGCCAGCAGCGTAGTGGGTAGCGGCCAAGAGACCCAGTACTTC
CASSVVGSGQETQYF
>TRBD1|once|TRBV19|TRBJ2-6
TGTGCCAGTAGTATTTTAGGACAGGGGGCATCTGGGGCCAACGTCCTGACTTTC
CASSILGQGASGANVLTF
>.|.|TRBV5-4|TRBJ1-4
TGTGCCAGCAGCTTCGCGGGCCGGAATGAAAAACTGTTTTTT
CASSFAGRNEKLFF
>.|.|TRBV2|TRBJ2-2
TGTGCCAGCAGAATTCTAGTGAGGGCGACTGGGGAGCTGTTTTTT
CASRILVRATGELFF